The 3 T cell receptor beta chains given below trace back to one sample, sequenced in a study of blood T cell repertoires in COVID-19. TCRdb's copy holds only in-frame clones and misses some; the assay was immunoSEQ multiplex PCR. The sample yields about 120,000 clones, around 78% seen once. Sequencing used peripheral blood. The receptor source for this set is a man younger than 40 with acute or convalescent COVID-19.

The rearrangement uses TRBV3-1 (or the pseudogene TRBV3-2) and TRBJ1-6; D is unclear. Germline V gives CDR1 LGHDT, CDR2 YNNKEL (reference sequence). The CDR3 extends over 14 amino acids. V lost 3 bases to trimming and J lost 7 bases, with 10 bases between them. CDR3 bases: TGTGCCAGCAGCCATCAGGAAGGCAATTCACCCCTCCACTTT. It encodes CASSHQEGNSPLHF.

The CDR3 nucleotides read TGTGCCAGCAGCCCCCTCCCAGGGTATACTGAAGCTTTCTTT. Protein: CASSPLPGYTEAFF. The rearrangement links TRBV5-8 to TRBJ1-1; D is perhaps TRBD1 (5 bases). Germline CDR1 reads SGHTS; CDR2 reads YDEGEE. Trimming cost V 4 bases and J 5 bases, with 15 bases left between them. The CDR3 totals 14 residues. Variable domain in full (rest from reference TRBV5-8 and TRBJ1-1): EAGVTQSPTHLIKTRGQQATLRCSPISGHTSVYWYQQALGLGLQFLLWYDEGEERNRGNFPPRFSGRQFPNYSSELNVNALELEDSALYLCASSPLPGYTEAFFGQGTRLTVV.

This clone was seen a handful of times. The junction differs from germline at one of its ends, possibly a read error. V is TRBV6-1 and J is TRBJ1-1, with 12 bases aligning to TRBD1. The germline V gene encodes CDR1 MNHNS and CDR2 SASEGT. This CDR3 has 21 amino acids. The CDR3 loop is CASIERSHPGGTGGRNTEAFF. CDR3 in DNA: TGTGCCAGCATTGAAAGATCCCACCCTGGGGGGACAGGGGGCCGGAACACTGAAGCTTTCTTT.